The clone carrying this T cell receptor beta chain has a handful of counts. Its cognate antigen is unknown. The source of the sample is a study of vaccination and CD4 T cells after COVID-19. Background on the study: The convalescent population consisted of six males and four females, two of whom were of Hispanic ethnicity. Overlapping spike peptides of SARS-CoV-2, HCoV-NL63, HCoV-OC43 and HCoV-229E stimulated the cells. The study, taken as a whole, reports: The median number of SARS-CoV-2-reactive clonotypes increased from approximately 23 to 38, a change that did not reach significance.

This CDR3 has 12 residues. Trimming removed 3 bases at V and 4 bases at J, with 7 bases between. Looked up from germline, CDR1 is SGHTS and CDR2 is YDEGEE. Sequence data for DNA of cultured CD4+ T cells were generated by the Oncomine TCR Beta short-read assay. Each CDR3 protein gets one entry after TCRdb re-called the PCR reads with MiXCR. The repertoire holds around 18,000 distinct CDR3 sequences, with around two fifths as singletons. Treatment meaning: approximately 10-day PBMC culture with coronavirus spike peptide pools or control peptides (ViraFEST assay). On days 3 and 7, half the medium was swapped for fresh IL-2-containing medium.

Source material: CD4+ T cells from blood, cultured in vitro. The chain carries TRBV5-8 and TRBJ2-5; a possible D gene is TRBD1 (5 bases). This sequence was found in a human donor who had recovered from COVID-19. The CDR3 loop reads CASSWTTETQYF. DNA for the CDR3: TGTGCCAGCAGCTGGACAACAGAGACCCAGTACTTC.